This passage covers 26 T cell receptor beta chains from one sample sequenced in a study of T cells expressing NK-cell markers. TCRdb reprocessed the 5' RACE reads and reports one entry per CDR3 protein, with no DNA. The listing records more than 120,000 distinct CDR3 sequences. Sequencing was performed on blood T cells: a sorted CD56 or NKG2C T cell subset, CD4+ or CD8+ T cells, or bulk PBMC T cells (not recorded which). These receptors were obtained from a man aged 18 to 29 in good health.

V gene TRBV4-1 combines with J gene TRBJ2-2. The CDR3 has 12 amino acids. Germline assignment: CDR1 MGHRA and CDR2 YSYEKL. The CDR3: CASSKKTGELFF.

V gene TRBV19 combines with J gene TRBJ2-7; TCRdb lists TRBD1, though no DNA is available to test this call. Germline V gene data show CDR1 as LNHDA and CDR2 as SQIVND (reference sequence). The CDR3 is 13 amino acids. CDR3 protein: CASSPGGTYEQYF.

The chain carries TRBV3-1 and TRBJ2-2; as DNA is missing, the TRBD1 call by TCRdb cannot be tested. CDR1 is LGHDT and CDR2 is YNNKEL in the germline V gene (reference sequence). The CDR3 consists of 21 residues. CDR3 amino acids: CASSQVVRGRFDYWSPGELFF.

This sequence joins TRBV7-9 and TRBJ2-7; no DNA is available, so the TRBD2 call from TCRdb remains unchecked. CDR1 and CDR2 (germline): SEHNR, FQNEAQ (reference sequence). This CDR3 region has 16 residues. CDR3 sequence reads: CASSLVAGRDRHEQYF.

The chain joins TRBV7-9 to TRBJ2-1; the TRBD2 assignment by TCRdb is unverifiable without DNA. CDR3 size: 17 residues. Germline loops: CDR1 SEHNR, CDR2 FQNEAQ (reference sequence). Here the CDR3 reads CASSENPGTSWFHEQFF. Filled out from reference TRBV7-9 and TRBJ2-1, the complete variable domain reads DTGVSQNPRHKITKRGQNVTFRCDPISEHNRLYWYRQTLGQGPEFLTYFQNEAQLEKSRLLSDRFSAERPKGSFSTLEIQRTEQGDSAMYLCASSENPGTSWFHEQFFGPGTRLTVL.

This sequence joins TRBV7-6 and TRBJ2-3; the TRBD2 assignment by TCRdb is unverifiable without DNA. Germline-derived CDR1 and CDR2 are SGHVS and FNYEAQ. This CDR3 has 16 residues. The CDR3 sequence: CASSPRGSGHTDTQYF.

The chain combines TRBV6-5 with TRBJ2-1; absent DNA, TCRdb's TRBD2 call cannot be checked. The CDR3 sequence is 13 residues long. The germline gives CDR1 MNHEY, CDR2 SVGAGI. CDR3 residues: CASSYGPGTSFFF.

The chain uses TRBV28 and TRBJ1-1. Germline loops: CDR1 MDHEN, CDR2 SYDVKM. The CDR3 is 13 residues long. The CDR3 region is CASTLGGSAEAFF.

V and J are TRBV10-3 and TRBJ2-7. The CDR3 is made up of 17 amino acids. Germline-derived CDR1 and CDR2 are ENHRY and SYGVKD. The CDR3 sequence is CAISESYRASGSDEQYF.

The chain couples TRBV4-2 to TRBJ1-1; TCRdb designates TRBD1, a call that cannot be tested without DNA. The germline V gene has CDR1 LGHNA and CDR2 YNFKEQ. This CDR3 has 14 residues. The CDR3 protein is CASSQEGQNTEAFF.

The gene calls are TRBV19 and TRBJ1-1; TCRdb returns TRBD1, unconfirmable since there is no DNA. CDR3 length: 12 amino acids. Germline CDR1 LNHDA, CDR2 SQIVND (reference sequence). The CDR3 reads CATDRADTEAFF. Supplemented by reference TRBV19 and TRBJ1-1, the full variable domain reads DGGITQSPKYLFRKEGQNVTLSCEQNLNHDAMYWYRQDPGQGLRLIYYSQIVNDFQKGDIAEGYSVSREKKESFPLTVTSAQKNPTAFYLCATDRADTEAFFGQGTRLTVV.

The CDR3 sequence: CSAFREDNEQFF. This sequence joins TRBV20-1 and TRBJ2-1; as DNA is missing, the TRBD1 call by TCRdb cannot be tested. The CDR3 has 12 amino acids. The germline V gene encodes CDR1 DFQATT and CDR2 SNEGSKA (reference sequence).

The rearrangement links TRBV6-2 or TRBV6-3 to TRBJ2-2; TCRdb calls TRBD2, which cannot be checked without DNA. CDR1 is MNHEY, CDR2 SVGEGT, per germline. This CDR3 spans 17 amino acids. CDR3 residues: CASSWASGAPNTGELFF.

The V and J genes are TRBV12-5 and TRBJ2-1; TCRdb names TRBD1, which stays unverified in the absence of DNA. CDR3 size: 14 residues. The germline CDR1 and CDR2 sequences are LGHNT and FRNRAP. The CDR3 region is CASGTTGADTEQFF.

V usage is TRBV20-1 and J usage is TRBJ2-1; TCRdb's D gene call, TRBD2, goes unchecked for lack of DNA. The germline V gene has CDR1 DFQATT and CDR2 SNEGSKA (reference sequence). The CDR3 consists of 14 residues. CDR3 protein: CSASDLAGKNEQFF.

This chain links TRBV10-3 with TRBJ2-7; TCRdb picks TRBD1, but there is no DNA to check that call. The CDR3 runs 17 residues. The germline V gene encodes CDR1 ENHRY and CDR2 SYGVKD. CDR3 amino acids: CAIGDGTAGSRAYEQYF.

The rearrangement joins TRBV19 to TRBJ2-3; TCRdb's D call of TRBD2 is untestable without DNA. CDR3 length: 16 residues. In germline, CDR1 is LNHDA, CDR2 SQIVND (reference sequence). The CDR3: CASSSFASGFTDTQYF.

The chain joins TRBV12-3 or TRBV12-4 to TRBJ2-7; TCRdb lists TRBD1, though no DNA is available to test this call. The CDR3 consists of 13 residues. The CDR3 protein is CASSFQGFYEQYF.

The rearrangement uses TRBV25-1 and TRBJ2-1; TCRdb designates TRBD2, a call that cannot be tested without DNA. The length of the CDR3 is 16 residues. Germline CDR1 reads MGHDK; CDR2 reads SYGVNS. This CDR3 reads CASSELGLDPDNEQFF. The full variable domain, in which reference TRBV25-1 and TRBJ2-1 provide the parts outside the CDR3, is EADIYQTPRYLVIGTGKKITLECSQTMGHDKMYWYQQDPGMELHLIHYSYGVNSTEKGDLSSESTVSRIRTEHFPLTLESARPSHTSQYLCASSELGLDPDNEQFFGPGTRLTVL.

CDR3 sequence reads: CASSSTGDGEQYF. The chain joins TRBV12-3 or TRBV12-4 to TRBJ2-7; TCRdb's assignment of TRBD1 cannot be checked, as there is no DNA. CDR3 size: 13 residues.

The chain carries TRBV28 and TRBJ2-7; TCRdb selects TRBD2, and the lack of DNA leaves this call unchecked. Germline loops: CDR1 MDHEN, CDR2 SYDVKM. The CDR3 runs 17 residues. Here the CDR3 reads CASSLMVVLAGGYEQYF.

This chain links TRBV14 with TRBJ2-3; TCRdb picks TRBD1, but there is no DNA to check that call. The V gene's germline CDR1 is SGHDN and CDR2 FVKESK. The CDR3 has 16 residues. CDR3 loop: CASSPLIPTGADTQYF.

The rearrangement uses TRBV6-5 and TRBJ2-2. Germline V gives CDR1 MNHEY, CDR2 SVGAGI. The CDR3 is 14 amino acids. This CDR3 reads CASSYSTHTGELFF.

V gene TRBV12-3 or TRBV12-4 combines with J gene TRBJ1-2; the D gene TCRdb calls, TRBD1, cannot be checked with no DNA. CDR3 length: 12 amino acids. The CDR3 region is CASSPDSYGYTF.

The chain links TRBV11-2 to TRBJ2-1; with no DNA, the TCRdb D assignment of TRBD2 cannot be verified. Germline V gene data show CDR1 as SGHAT and CDR2 as FQNNGV. The CDR3 spans 16 residues. The CDR3 sequence: CASSSRGPGPLEEQFF.

The chain employs TRBV20-1 and TRBJ2-3; as DNA is missing, the TRBD2 call by TCRdb cannot be tested. Germline V lookup: CDR1 DFQATT, CDR2 SNEGSKA (reference sequence). This CDR3 contains 16 residues. The CDR3 spells CSARLPGTSVTDTQYF.